The following is a T cell receptor beta chain sequence with its context. The data belong to a study of cytomegalovirus exposure and HLA in healthy donors. The CDR3 is made up of 14 amino acids. Germline assignment: CDR1 MNHNY and CDR2 SVGAGI (reference sequence). V lost 5 bases to trimming and J lost 0 bases, with 8 bases between them. The PCR ran on 60 Vbeta and 13 Jbeta primers. Repertoires were generated with immunoSEQ multiplex PCR, while TCRdb's copy carries only in-frame clones and drops some. The sample holds about 160,000 clones, less than 90% seen once. This clonotype was sampled from a man younger than 30 in good health and CMV-seronegative. This rearrangement joins TRBV6-6 to TRBJ1-5; D may be TRBD1 (6 bases). The sequenced sample was PBMCs. CDR3 DNA sequence: TGTGCCAGCAGTACAGGGCCTAGCAATCAGCCCCAGCATTTT. Its translation: CASSTGPSNQPQHF.